What follows describes a single T cell receptor beta chain. Its target is not known. This sample was included in a study of T cell responses to AZD1222 COVID-19 vaccine. The study's findings and limits: Reportedly, nearly half of unique spike TCRs recognized epitopes outside B.1.351/B.1.1.7 mutations.

The CDR3 consists of 15 residues. The germline V gene has CDR1 MDHEN and CDR2 SYDVKM. V was pared by 6 bases and J by 9 bases, with 18 bases between. Data came from immunoSEQ multiplex PCR; TCRdb stores just in-frame clones and leaves some out. The sample shows about 160,000 clones, about 91% of them seen only once. This TCR was recovered from an adult who received the AZD1222 COVID-19 vaccine. This sequence joins TRBV28 and TRBJ1-6; D is possibly TRBD1 (5 bases). This specimen was peripheral blood, taken 28 days after the second AZD1222 dose. CDR3 region: CASSPSSGLGSPLHF. CDR3 in DNA: TGTGCCAGCAGCCCATCTTCGGGACTAGGTTCACCCCTCCACTTT.